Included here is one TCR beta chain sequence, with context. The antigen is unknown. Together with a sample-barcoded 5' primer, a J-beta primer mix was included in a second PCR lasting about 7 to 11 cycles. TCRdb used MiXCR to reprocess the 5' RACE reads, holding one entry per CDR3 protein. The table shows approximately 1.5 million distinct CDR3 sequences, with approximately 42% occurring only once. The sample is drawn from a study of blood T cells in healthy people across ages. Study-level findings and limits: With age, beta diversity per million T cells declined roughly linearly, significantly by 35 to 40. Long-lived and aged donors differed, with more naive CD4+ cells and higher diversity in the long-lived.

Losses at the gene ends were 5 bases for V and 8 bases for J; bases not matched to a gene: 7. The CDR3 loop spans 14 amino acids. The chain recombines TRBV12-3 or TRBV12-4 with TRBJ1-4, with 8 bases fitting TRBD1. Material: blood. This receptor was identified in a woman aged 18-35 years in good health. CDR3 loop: CASSIRAGGEKLFF. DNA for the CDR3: TGTGCCAGCAGTATAAGGGCAGGGGGCGAAAAACTGTTTTTT.